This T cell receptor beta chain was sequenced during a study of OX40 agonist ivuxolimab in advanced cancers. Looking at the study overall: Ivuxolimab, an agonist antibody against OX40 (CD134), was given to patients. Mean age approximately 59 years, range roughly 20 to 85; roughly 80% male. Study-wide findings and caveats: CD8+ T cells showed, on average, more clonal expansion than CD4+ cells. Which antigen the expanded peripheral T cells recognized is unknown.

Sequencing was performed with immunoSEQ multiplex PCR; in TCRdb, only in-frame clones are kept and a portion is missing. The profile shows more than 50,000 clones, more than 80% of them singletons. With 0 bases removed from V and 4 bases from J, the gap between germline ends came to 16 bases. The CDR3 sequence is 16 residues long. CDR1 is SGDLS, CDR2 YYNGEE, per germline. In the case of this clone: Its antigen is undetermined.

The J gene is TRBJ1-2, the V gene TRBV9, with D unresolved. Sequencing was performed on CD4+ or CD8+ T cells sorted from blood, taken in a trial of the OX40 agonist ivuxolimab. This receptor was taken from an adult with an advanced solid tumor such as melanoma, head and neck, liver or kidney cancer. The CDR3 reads CASSVAGKDGSYGYTF. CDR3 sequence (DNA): TGTGCCAGCAGCGTAGCAGGAAAAGACGGAAGCTATGGCTACACCTTC.